A single sample gave rise to the 29 T cell receptor beta chains below, sequenced in a study of blood T cell repertoires in COVID-19. Only in-frame clones appear in the TCRdb table, and some are missing; sequencing was by immunoSEQ multiplex PCR. The sample lists approximately 160,000 clones, roughly 90% seen once, with roughly a sixth in the top ten. The sequenced material came from peripheral blood. Every receptor here comes from a man aged 55 to 69 with active or convalescent COVID-19.

The chain employs TRBV19 and TRBJ1-1; D perhaps matches TRBD1 (5 bases). V was pared by 4 bases and J by 0 bases, with 12 bases between. CDR3 length: 15 residues. Germline V gene data show CDR1 as LNHDA and CDR2 as SQIVND (reference sequence). The chain's CDR3 is CASSSSGGLNTEAFF. Written as DNA, the CDR3 is TGTGCCAGTAGTAGTTCGGGGGGACTGAACACTGAAGCTTTCTTT.

The rearrangement joins TRBV6-5 to TRBJ1-6, with D unresolved. V shed 2 bases and J shed 7 bases, with 3 bases lying between them. This CDR3 contains 12 residues. Germline V CDR1 and CDR2: MNHEY, SVGAGI. The CDR3 region is CASSYQNSPLHF. CDR3 DNA: TGTGCCAGCAGTTACCAGAATTCACCCCTCCACTTT.

This chain joins TRBV28 and TRBJ1-6, with 7 bases identical to TRBD1. Unmatched junction bases numbered 7, after V lost 4 bases and J lost 7 bases. This CDR3 has 15 amino acids. From germline, CDR1 is MDHEN and CDR2 SYDVKM. CDR3 region: CASSSKDRNNSPLHF. CDR3 nucleotides: TGTGCCAGCAGTTCTAAGGACAGGAACAATTCACCCCTCCACTTT.

This chain uses TRBV7-2 with TRBJ1-2; 9 positions match TRBD1. The CDR3 is made up of 16 amino acids. Germline V CDR1 and CDR2: SGHTA, FQGNSA. J gave up 5 bases and V 1 base, and 8 bases lay outside the gene matches. CDR3 amino acids: CASSLEAGQGIYGYTF. The CDR3 DNA follows: TGTGCCAGCAGCTTAGAGGCGGGACAGGGTATTTATGGCTACACCTTC. Combining the CDR3 with reference TRBV7-2 and TRBJ1-2 gives the whole variable domain GAGVSQSPSNKVTEKGKDVELRCDPISGHTALYWYRQSLGQGLEFLIYFQGNSAPDKSGLPSDRFSAERTGGSVSTLTIQRTQQEDSAVYLCASSLEAGQGIYGYTFGSGTRLTVV.

The J gene is TRBJ1-6, the V gene TRBV6-1; the D is unclear. Trimming removed 2 bases from V and 7 bases from J, with 18 bases in between. The CDR3 runs to 17 residues. Germline CDR1 and CDR2: MNHNS and SASEGT. CDR3 in amino acids: CASSEWAAHSSNSPLHF. In nucleotides, the CDR3 is TGTGCCAGCAGTGAATGGGCAGCCCATTCTTCCAATTCACCCCTCCACTTT.

A remark on this clone: Other nucleotide sequences from this sample produce the same CDR3. The rearrangement uses TRBV12-3 or TRBV12-4 and TRBJ1-5; unclear D gene. The CDR3 sequence is 13 residues long. V lost 3 bases, J lost 2 bases, and 5 bases lay in between. The CDR3 DNA sequence: TGTGCCAGCAGTTTCCGGGGCAATCAGCCCCAGCATTTT. As protein: CASSFRGNQPQHF.

This clone was counted between two and nine times. The chain employs TRBV11-2 and TRBJ2-3; the D gene is possibly TRBD2 (6 bases). The germline V gene has CDR1 SGHAT and CDR2 FQNNGV. V lost 2 bases to trimming and J lost 8 bases, with 17 bases between them. This CDR3 region has 15 residues. CDR3 in amino acids: CASSLPFRRGGTQYF. DNA for the CDR3: TGTGCCAGCAGCTTACCCTTCAGGAGGGGTGGTACGCAGTATTTT.

As regards this clone: Other DNA sequences in this sample translate to the same CDR3. The rearrangement links TRBV18 to TRBJ1-2; D possibly corresponds to TRBD1 (6 bases). Per germline, CDR1 KGHSH and CDR2 LQKENI. Trimming pared 3 bases from V and 2 bases from J, leaving 7 bases between. CDR3 size: 13 residues. CDR3 protein: CASSPDRNYGYTF. The DNA of the CDR3 is TGTGCCAGCTCACCGGACAGAAACTATGGCTACACCTTC.

The chain employs TRBV23-1 and TRBJ2-1; 11 bases are a match to TRBD2. TRBV23-1 is sorted into the ORF group, with uncertain function. This CDR3 comprises 16 residues. With 7 bases clipped from V and 6 bases from J, the junction kept 11 bases outside the gene matches. In DNA, the CDR3 is TGCGCCAGCACCGGGACTAGCGGAAGATCATCCAATGAGCAGTTCTTC. It codes for CASTGTSGRSSNEQFF.

The J gene is TRBJ2-3, the V gene TRBV5-4; TRBD2 matches 13 bases. Germline V gene sequence: CDR1 SGHNT, CDR2 YYREEE (reference sequence). The CDR3 has 16 amino acids. V lost 4 bases, J lost 3 bases, and 5 bases stayed unmatched. The CDR3 spells CASSLGTSGVTDTQYF. The CDR3 DNA follows: TGTGCCAGCAGCCTTGGGACTAGCGGGGTTACAGATACGCAGTATTTT.

The gene calls are TRBV19 and TRBJ1-6; D uncertain. CDR1 is LNHDA and CDR2 is SQIVND in the germline V gene (reference sequence). CDR3 length: 14 amino acids. Trimming cost V 8 bases and J 0 bases, with 8 bases left between them. The CDR3 coding sequence is TGTGCCAGTGGAGGGAGCTCCTATAATTCACCCCTCCACTTT. It encodes CASGGSSYNSPLHF.

The CDR3 nucleotides read TGTGCCAGCAGCTTCCCGGGGGAACCTGAAGCTTTCTTT. This encodes CASSFPGEPEAFF. The rearrangement joins TRBV5-4 to TRBJ1-1; the D gene is possibly TRBD1 (5 bases). Trimming removed 2 bases at V and 6 bases at J, with 11 bases between. CDR3 size: 13 residues. CDR1 is SGHNT and CDR2 is YYREEE in the germline V gene (reference sequence). Full variable domain (outside the CDR3, taken from reference TRBV5-4 and TRBJ1-1): ETGVTQSPTHLIKTRGQQVTLRCSSQSGHNTVSWYQQALGQGPQFIFQYYREEENGRGNFPPRFSGLQFPNYSSELNVNALELDDSALYLCASSFPGEPEAFFGQGTRLTVV.

The rearrangement links TRBV7-9 to TRBJ1-5; D unresolved. Trimming removed 3 bases from V and 3 bases from J, with 9 bases in between. CDR1 is SEHNR, CDR2 FQNEAQ, per germline (reference sequence). This CDR3 contains 14 residues. Here the CDR3 reads CASSFLGPNQPQHF. The CDR3 DNA is TGTGCCAGCAGCTTCCTGGGCCCCAATCAGCCCCAGCATTTT.

The V and J genes are TRBV27 and TRBJ2-1; the D gene is possibly TRBD1 (5 bases). V lost 2 bases, J lost 2 bases, and 7 bases lay in between. This CDR3 spans 14 amino acids. Germline lookup yields CDR1 MNHEY and CDR2 SMNVEV (reference sequence). CDR3 residues: CASSLRGAYNEQFF. The CDR3 DNA sequence: TGTGCCAGCAGTTTAAGGGGCGCCTACAATGAGCAGTTCTTC.

The V gene is TRBV11-2, the J gene TRBJ2-7; 9 bases fit TRBD2. Germline assignment: CDR1 SGHAT and CDR2 FQNNGV. Losses at the gene ends were 8 bases for V and 0 bases for J; bases not matched to a gene: 8. There are 15 residues in the CDR3. CDR3 in amino acids: CASGGSGGSSYEQYF. In nucleotides, the CDR3 is TGTGCCAGCGGCGGCAGCGGGGGGAGCTCCTACGAGCAGTACTTC.

Comment on this clone: Because the CDR3's place on the DNA is in doubt, the DNA is left out and the CDR3 is given as listed by TCRdb. The chain couples TRBV21-1 to TRBJ2-6; the table's D call, TRBD2, was not checked against the DNA. TRBV21-1 is assigned pseudogene status. The CDR3 length is 19 residues, termini included. The CDR3 here is CASSKAGELFASGANVLTF.

The V and J genes are TRBV10-2 and TRBJ1-3; D gene uncertain. The CDR3 totals 15 residues. Trimming removed 3 bases from V and 2 bases from J, with 11 bases in between. Per germline, CDR1 WSHSY and CDR2 SAAADI. The DNA of the CDR3 is TGCGCCAGCAGTGACTCAGGCCTCCCTGGAAACACCATATATTTT. Protein sequence: CASSDSGLPGNTIYF.

The J gene is TRBJ1-4, the V gene TRBV20-1; no clear D. This CDR3 contains 10 residues. Germline assignment: CDR1 DFQATT and CDR2 SNEGSKA (reference sequence). The V end was cut by 6 bases, the J end by 8 bases, with 7 bases between. The CDR3 sequence is CSAEAEKLFF. The CDR3 DNA reads TGCAGTGCCGAGGCGGAAAAACTGTTTTTT.

This sequence joins TRBV18 and TRBJ1-5, with 8 bases aligning to TRBD1. The ends lost 5 bases at V and 11 bases at J; junction bases unmatched: 8. The CDR3 totals 13 residues. Germline CDR1 reads KGHSH; CDR2 reads LQKENI. The CDR3 bases are TGTGCCAGCTCAGGACAGGGAACATGGGCCCAGCATTTT. Its protein product is CASSGQGTWAQHF.

J is TRBJ1-2 and V is TRBV19, with no clear D. The germline V gene has CDR1 LNHDA and CDR2 SQIVND (reference sequence). V lost 5 bases and J lost 6, with 16 bases in between. This CDR3 comprises 14 residues. The CDR3 sequence is CASSVPRTDDGYTF. The CDR3 nucleotides are TGTGCCAGTAGTGTACCCCGAACAGATGATGGCTACACCTTC.

This clone was picked up one time. The chain combines TRBV11-2 with TRBJ1-6; tentative D call: TRBD1 (6 bases). The CDR3 runs 15 residues. Germline-derived CDR1 and CDR2 are SGHAT and FQNNGV. V was clipped by 2 bases and J by 9 bases, with 14 bases between them. This chain's CDR3 is CASSLQGTSGSPLHF. DNA for the CDR3: TGTGCCAGCAGCTTACAAGGGACATCGGGTTCACCCCTCCACTTT.

The gene calls are TRBV5-1 and TRBJ2-1; tentatively, D is TRBD1 (5 bases). V lost 4 bases and J 8 bases, leaving 16 bases between the germline ends. This CDR3 is 14 amino acids long. Germline CDR1 reads SGHRS; CDR2 reads YFSETQ. The CDR3 reads CASSHQDTPDEQFF. CDR3 coding DNA: TGCGCCAGCAGCCACCAGGACACGCCGGATGAGCAGTTCTTC. Looking up the rest from reference TRBV5-1 and TRBJ2-1 gives the full variable domain: KAGVTQTPRYLIKTRGQQVTLSCSPISGHRSVSWYQQTPGQGLQFLFEYFSETQRNKGNFPGRFSGRQFSNSRSEMNVSTLELGDSALYLCASSHQDTPDEQFFGPGTRLTVL.

This clone is a singleton in its sample. J is TRBJ1-1 and V is TRBV3-1 (or the pseudogene TRBV3-2); weak D call: TRBD1 (6 bases). The V end lost 0 bases, the J end lost 8 bases, and 13 bases lay between the germline ends. The V gene's germline CDR1 is LGHDT and CDR2 YNNKEL (reference sequence). The CDR3 covers 14 residues. The chain's CDR3 is CASSQEGANREAFF. CDR3 in DNA: TGTGCCAGCAGCCAAGAGGGGGCGAACAGGGAAGCTTTCTTT.

The chain uses TRBV2 and TRBJ2-1; 8 bases agree with TRBD2. The CDR3 runs 12 residues. Germline V gene sequence: CDR1 SNHLY, CDR2 FYNNEI. Trimming cost V 9 bases and J 6 bases; bases outside gene matches: 4. The CDR3 is CARGTSFNEQFF. CDR3 in DNA: TGTGCCAGGGGGACTAGTTTCAATGAGCAGTTCTTC.

The chain employs TRBV19 and TRBJ2-3; TRBD2 might be the D (6 bases). There are 15 residues in the CDR3. Trimming pared 5 bases from V and 6 bases from J, leaving 18 bases between. Germline CDR1 is LNHDA and CDR2 is SQIVND (reference sequence). CDR3 sequence (DNA): TGTGCCAGTAGTGAATGGGGGAGGTTACAGGATACGCAGTATTTT. Residues: CASSEWGRLQDTQYF.

The chain recombines TRBV18 with TRBJ1-1, with 8 nucleotides matching TRBD1. The germline V gene encodes CDR1 KGHSH and CDR2 LQKENI. The CDR3 has 13 residues. V dropped 5 bases and J dropped 5; count of bases not matched to a gene: 4. CDR3 region: CASSSNRGTEAFF. CDR3 nucleotides: TGTGCCAGCTCATCGAACAGGGGGACTGAAGCTTTCTTT.

V usage is TRBV7-6 and J usage is TRBJ1-1; perhaps TRBD1 as D (6 bases). Germline V gives CDR1 SGHVS, CDR2 FNYEAQ. V lost 0 bases, J lost 4 bases, and 9 bases lay in between. The CDR3 runs to 14 residues. CDR3 sequence: CASSLAPQGTEAFF. DNA for the CDR3: TGTGCCAGCAGCTTAGCCCCACAGGGCACTGAAGCTTTCTTT.

The V and J genes are TRBV6-1 and TRBJ2-7; 13 bases fit TRBD2. CDR1 MNHNS and CDR2 SASEGT come from the germline V gene. CDR3 length: 15 residues. Germline trimming cut 3 bases from V and 6 bases from J; bases unmatched to any gene: 5. The DNA of the CDR3 is TGTGCCAGCAGTGATCGGACTAGCGGGAGCCGCGAGCAGTACTTC. Amino acid sequence: CASSDRTSGSREQYF.

This clone was recorded a few times. The V gene is TRBV7-9, the J gene TRBJ2-3; D gene unclear. V lost 1 base and J lost 0, with 5 bases in between. The CDR3 sequence is 14 residues long. Germline V gene data show CDR1 as SEHNR and CDR2 as FQNEAQ (reference sequence). The CDR3 DNA follows: TGTGCCAGCAGCTTAGGAACTAGCACAGATACGCAGTATTTT. Its protein is CASSLGTSTDTQYF.